One sample yielded the 30 T cell receptor beta chains listed below, sequenced in a study of blood T cell repertoires in COVID-19. Data came from immunoSEQ multiplex PCR; TCRdb stores just in-frame clones and leaves some out. The table shows about 150,000 clones, with roughly 88% occurring only once. Sample: PBMCs or T cells enriched from blood (not recorded which). The receptor set was obtained from a woman in her 30s with acute COVID-19.

The V gene is TRBV4-3, the J gene TRBJ2-1, with TRBD1 matching over 7 bases. CDR1 is LGHNA, CDR2 YSLEER, per germline. CDR3 length equals 17 residues. The ends lost 0 bases at V and 8 bases at J; junction bases unmatched: 13. CDR3 DNA sequence: TGCGCCAGCAGCCAAGACTCAGGGGGTCAGGGCGCCGATGAGCAGTTCTTC. Translation: CASSQDSGGQGADEQFF.

The chain joins TRBV30 to TRBJ2-7; weak D call: TRBD2 (5 bases). Trimming took off 0 bases at V and 3 bases at J, with 15 bases between the two ends. This CDR3 has 15 amino acids. The V gene's germline CDR1 is GTSNPN and CDR2 SVGIG (reference sequence). In DNA, the CDR3 is TGTGCCTGGAGTGTAGCGGCGCAGTGGGACTACGAGCAGTACTTC. It is translated as CAWSVAAQWDYEQYF. The whole variable domain, filled in from reference TRBV30 and TRBJ2-7, reads SQTIHQWPATLVQPVGSPLSLECTVEGTSNPNLYWYRQAAGRGLQLLFYSVGIGQISSEVPQNLSASRPQDRQFILSSKKLLLSDSGFYLCAWSVAAQWDYEQYFGPGTRLTVT.

The chain recombines TRBV7-9 with TRBJ2-5; 11 bases are a match to TRBD2. The CDR3 is made up of 18 amino acids. Germline V gives CDR1 SEHNR, CDR2 FQNEAQ (reference sequence). J gave up 4 bases and V 5 bases, and 15 bases lay outside the gene matches. Here the CDR3 reads CASSPGLSGRVERETQYF. CDR3 DNA sequence: TGTGCCAGCAGCCCTGGCCTTAGCGGGAGGGTCGAGAGAGAGACCCAGTACTTC.

In its sample, this clone was seen once. The V and J genes are TRBV7-2 and TRBJ2-7; D not resolved. V lost 4 bases and J lost 0, with 7 bases in between. This CDR3 spans 13 amino acids. Germline CDR1 reads SGHTA; CDR2 reads FQGNSA. This CDR3 is CASSSTSSYEQYF. In nucleotides, the CDR3 is TGTGCCAGCAGCTCGACAAGCTCCTACGAGCAGTACTTC.

This clone was seen repeatedly, ten times or more. The chain recombines TRBV3-1 (or the pseudogene TRBV3-2) with TRBJ1-6; a possible D gene is TRBD1 (5 bases). Germline V gives CDR1 LGHDT, CDR2 YNNKEL (reference sequence). This CDR3 has 18 amino acids. V was clipped by 0 bases and J by 7 bases, with 19 bases between them. The CDR3 coding sequence is TGTGCCAGCAGCCAAGAAAATCCCGGCGGGACCTTAAATTCACCCCTCCACTTT. It specifies CASSQENPGGTLNSPLHF.

The chain has TRBV19 and TRBJ2-6; 8 bases map to TRBD2. Per the germline V gene, CDR1 is LNHDA and CDR2 is SQIVND (reference sequence). V was pared by 8 bases and J by 0 bases, with 12 bases of the junction left unmatched. The CDR3 runs to 18 residues. Here the CDR3 reads CASAGGAGALSGANVLTF. The DNA of the CDR3 is TGTGCCAGTGCCGGGGGAGCGGGAGCACTCTCTGGGGCCAACGTCCTGACTTTC.

The gene calls are TRBV19 and TRBJ1-4, with D unresolved. The CDR3 consists of 18 residues. The V and J ends lost 3 bases and 2 bases respectively, with 19 bases between them. Germline loops: CDR1 LNHDA, CDR2 SQIVND (reference sequence). DNA of the CDR3: TGTGCCAGTAGTATGGTGCCCCCTTTACAGCGGACTAATGAAAAACTGTTTTTT. This encodes CASSMVPPLQRTNEKLFF. Filled out from reference TRBV19 and TRBJ1-4, the complete variable domain reads DGGITQSPKYLFRKEGQNVTLSCEQNLNHDAMYWYRQDPGQGLRLIYYSQIVNDFQKGDIAEGYSVSREKKESFPLTVTSAQKNPTAFYLCASSMVPPLQRTNEKLFFGSGTQLSVL.

The chain carries TRBV27 and TRBJ1-5; D not resolved. V lost 6 bases, J lost 2 bases, and 14 bases lay in between. CDR3 size: 15 residues. Germline V gene sequence: CDR1 MNHEY, CDR2 SMNVEV (reference sequence). The CDR3 protein is CASRPWGVGNQPQHF. DNA for the CDR3: TGTGCCAGCAGGCCATGGGGAGTGGGCAATCAGCCCCAGCATTTT.

The CDR3 coding sequence is TGTGCCGGAGCGGGAGACGCCGGGGAGCTGTTTTTT. It is translated as CAGAGDAGELFF. The rearrangement joins TRBV2 to TRBJ2-2; TRBD2 matches at 8 bases. This CDR3 is built from 12 residues. The J segment lost 6 bases and the V segment lost 11 bases, leaving 5 bases of the junction unmatched. Germline CDR1 SNHLY, CDR2 FYNNEI.

The chain couples TRBV28 to TRBJ2-7; 10 nucleotides align to TRBD1. Germline trimming cut 6 bases from V and 6 bases from J; bases unmatched to any gene: 8. In germline, CDR1 is MDHEN, CDR2 SYDVKM. The CDR3 extends over 14 amino acids. DNA of the CDR3: TGTGCCAGCAGGGGACAGGGGTCAGTGGGCGAGCAGTACTTC. Amino acids: CASRGQGSVGEQYF.

The chain recombines TRBV6-1 with TRBJ1-2, with D uncertain. Germline loops: CDR1 MNHNS, CDR2 SASEGT. This CDR3 contains 13 residues. The V and J ends lost 0 bases and 4 bases respectively, with 6 bases between them. The CDR3 sequence is CASSEAFSYGYTF. CDR3 in DNA: TGTGCCAGCAGTGAAGCCTTTAGCTATGGCTACACCTTC.

This chain connects TRBV3-1 (or the pseudogene TRBV3-2) to TRBJ1-3; perhaps TRBD1 as D (5 bases). This CDR3 contains 15 residues. The germline gives CDR1 LGHDT, CDR2 YNNKEL (reference sequence). Trimming removed 2 bases from V and 1 base from J, with 9 bases in between. CDR3 loop: CASSQTGGSGNTIYF. In nucleotides, the CDR3 is TGTGCCAGCAGCCAAACCGGGGGATCTGGAAACACCATATATTTT.

The V and J genes are TRBV19 and TRBJ1-6; D possibly corresponds to TRBD1 (6 bases). CDR1 is LNHDA, CDR2 SQIVND, per germline (reference sequence). V lost 6 bases, J lost 10 bases, and 16 bases lay in between. This CDR3 contains 14 residues. The CDR3 here is CASRPRGQLSPLHF. CDR3 in DNA: TGTGCCAGTAGGCCCCGGGGACAATTATCACCCCTCCACTTT. Complete variable domain (other parts from reference TRBV19 and TRBJ1-6): DGGITQSPKYLFRKEGQNVTLSCEQNLNHDAMYWYRQDPGQGLRLIYYSQIVNDFQKGDIAEGYSVSREKKESFPLTVTSAQKNPTAFYLCASRPRGQLSPLHFGNGTRLTVT.

V is TRBV21-1 and J is TRBJ2-1; TRBD1 was called by the table and not checked on the DNA. TRBV21-1 is an annotated pseudogene. This CDR3 region has 14 residues. This CDR3 reads CASSRGMVSNEQFF. Written as DNA, the CDR3 is TGTGCCAGCAGTAGGGGGATGGTGTCCAATGAGCAGTTCTTC.

The genes are TRBV20-1 and TRBJ1-1; D not resolved. Germline CDR1 and CDR2: DFQATT and SNEGSKA (reference sequence). CDR3 length equals 11 residues. V shed 4 bases and J shed 9 bases, with 12 bases lying between them. The CDR3 nucleotides read TGCAGTGCTACATCTTTGCTACAAGCTTTCTTT. It specifies CSATSLLQAFF.

This clone was seen a handful of times. J is TRBJ2-2 and V is TRBV2, with D possibly TRBD2 on 6 matching bases. The V and J ends lost 9 bases and 5 bases respectively, with 16 bases between them. The CDR3 has 14 residues. From germline, CDR1 is SNHLY and CDR2 FYNNEI. The CDR3 loop reads CARGQPAGTGELFF. The CDR3 DNA reads as TGTGCCAGGGGCCAACCGGCGGGGACCGGGGAGCTGTTTTTT.

The chain recombines TRBV28 with TRBJ2-1; 9 bases agree with TRBD2. The CDR3 covers 14 residues. The J segment lost 6 bases and the V segment lost 2 bases, leaving 2 bases of the junction unmatched. Germline V lookup: CDR1 MDHEN, CDR2 SYDVKM. The CDR3 nucleotides read TGTGCCAGCAGTTTAGCGGGAGGGCGCAATGAGCAGTTCTTC. Encoded protein: CASSLAGGRNEQFF.

CDR3 in amino acids: CASSIGLVSYEQYF. DNA of the CDR3: TGTGCCAGCAGCATCGGACTAGTCTCCTACGAGCAGTACTTC. The rearrangement uses TRBV28 and TRBJ2-7; 7 bases are a match to TRBD2. Germline V gives CDR1 MDHEN, CDR2 SYDVKM. V trimming: 6 bases; J trimming: 0 bases; junction bases outside the gene matches: 5. The CDR3 loop spans 14 amino acids. Full variable domain (missing parts from reference TRBV28 and TRBJ2-7): DVKVTQSSRYLVKRTGEKVFLECVQDMDHENMFWYRQDPGLGLRLIYFSYDVKMKEKGDIPEGYSVSREKKERFSLILESASTNQTSMYLCASSIGLVSYEQYFGPGTRLTVT.

This clone occurred once. The chain is built from TRBV30 and TRBJ2-7, with 12 bases aligning to TRBD2. The CDR3 totals 16 residues. CDR1 and CDR2 from the germline V gene are GTSNPN and SVGIG (reference sequence). Losses at the gene ends were 5 bases for V and 9 bases for J; bases not matched to a gene: 17. CDR3 residues: CAWGSGRTSGKRTQYF. The CDR3 DNA is TGTGCCTGGGGAAGTGGTCGGACTAGCGGGAAAAGGACGCAGTACTTC.

This chain uses TRBV11-2 with TRBJ2-7; TRBD2 agrees at 12 bases. The CDR3 has 16 amino acids. Germline CDR1 SGHAT, CDR2 FQNNGV. V was clipped by 0 bases and J by 3 bases; unmatched bases: 3. CDR3 sequence reads: CASSLDLTSGSYEQYF. The CDR3 DNA follows: TGTGCCAGCAGCTTAGATCTGACTAGCGGGAGCTACGAGCAGTACTTC.

This clone was recorded once. The chain couples TRBV5-1 to TRBJ2-7, with D unclear. Germline values: CDR1 SGHRS, CDR2 YFSETQ. V lost 4 bases to trimming and J lost 7 bases, with 21 bases between them. The CDR3 extends over 15 amino acids. CDR3 protein: CASSVDSPTALEQYF. CDR3 bases: TGCGCCAGCAGCGTTGACTCCCCGACCGCTCTTGAGCAGTACTTC.

This clone has a single count. The CDR3 region has the DNA TGTGCCAGCAGCTTAAGTCTAGCCGGCAGCGGGGAGCTGTTTTTT. It specifies CASSLSLAGSGELFF. This chain connects TRBV7-3 to TRBJ2-2; tentatively, D is TRBD2 (5 bases). Trimming pared 1 base from V and 7 bases from J, leaving 13 bases between. The CDR3 has 15 residues. Germline CDR1 SGHTA, CDR2 FQGTGA.

This rearrangement joins TRBV10-1 to TRBJ2-1; 11 bases agree with TRBD2. The CDR3 runs 21 residues. Trimming took 2 bases from V and 0 from J; bases not matched to a gene: 15. From germline, CDR1 is WNHNN and CDR2 SYGVQD (reference sequence). The CDR3 loop is CASSEKLAGGPGKSSYNEQFF. The CDR3, as DNA: TGCGCCAGCAGTGAGAAGCTAGCGGGAGGTCCAGGTAAAAGCTCCTACAATGAGCAGTTCTTC.

The chain carries TRBV4-3 and TRBJ2-2; 8 bases fit TRBD2. The CDR3 runs 15 residues. J lost 3 bases, V lost 3 bases, and 3 bases had no gene match. Germline lookup yields CDR1 LGHNA and CDR2 YSLEER. The CDR3 nucleotides read TGCGCCAGCAGCCAGGGGACTAGGGACACCGGGGAGCTGTTTTTT. Its protein product is CASSQGTRDTGELFF.

This clone was detected only once. V and J are TRBV24-1 and TRBJ2-2; D ambiguous. The CDR3 has 14 amino acids. Germline-derived CDR1 and CDR2 are KGHDR and SFDVKD. V lost 4 bases and J 6 bases, leaving 11 bases between the germline ends. Here the CDR3 DNA reads TGTGCCACCAGTGACAGTCCGAAAGCCGGGGAGCTGTTTTTT. Its translation: CATSDSPKAGELFF.

V gene TRBV7-2 combines with J gene TRBJ1-2, with TRBD1 as a possible D gene (6 bases). The V and J ends lost 5 bases and 4 bases respectively, with 14 bases between them. Looked up from germline, CDR1 is SGHTA and CDR2 is FQGNSA. The CDR3 is 14 residues long. This CDR3 is CASSPGTTPYGYTF. CDR3 sequence (DNA): TGTGCCAGCAGCCCAGGGACAACACCCTATGGCTACACCTTC.

The J gene is TRBJ2-2, the V gene TRBV5-1, with TRBD1 matching over 7 bases. The junction had 6 bases not matched to a gene; V was cut back by 0 bases and J by 4 bases. CDR3 length equals 16 residues. The germline V gene encodes CDR1 SGHRS and CDR2 YFSETQ. The CDR3: CASSLDRGKATGELFF. CDR3 in DNA: TGCGCCAGCAGCTTGGACAGGGGTAAGGCCACCGGGGAGCTGTTTTTT. Full variable domain (rest looked up from reference TRBV5-1 and TRBJ2-2): KAGVTQTPRYLIKTRGQQVTLSCSPISGHRSVSWYQQTPGQGLQFLFEYFSETQRNKGNFPGRFSGRQFSNSRSEMNVSTLELGDSALYLCASSLDRGKATGELFFGEGSRLTVL.

CDR3 in amino acids: CASSRGTSQTYGYTF. CDR3 nucleotides: TGTGCCAGCAGCCGTGGGACATCTCAAACCTATGGCTACACCTTC. This rearrangement joins TRBV28 to TRBJ1-2; perhaps TRBD1 as D (6 bases). The CDR3 has 15 residues. Germline V CDR1 and CDR2: MDHEN, SYDVKM. The V and J ends lost 6 bases and 4 bases respectively, with 18 bases between them.

Concerning this clone: Other DNA sequences in the same sample also yield this CDR3. This chain links TRBV5-1 with TRBJ2-3; TRBD2 agrees at 9 bases. This CDR3 has 15 residues. CDR1 is SGHRS, CDR2 YFSETQ, per germline. V trimming: 0 bases; J trimming: 4 bases; junction bases outside the gene matches: 3. DNA for the CDR3: TGCGCCAGCAGCTTGGGGCTAGCGGGACCAGATACGCAGTATTTT. It specifies CASSLGLAGPDTQYF.

V gene TRBV6-5 combines with J gene TRBJ2-5; 9 bases align to TRBD1. The V gene's germline CDR1 is MNHEY and CDR2 SVGAGI. Trimming removed 6 bases from V and 5 bases from J; junction bases left unmatched: 7. CDR3 length: 14 amino acids. CDR3 sequence reads: CASRGTGKWETQYF. The CDR3 bases are TGTGCCAGCAGAGGGACAGGGAAGTGGGAGACCCAGTACTTC.